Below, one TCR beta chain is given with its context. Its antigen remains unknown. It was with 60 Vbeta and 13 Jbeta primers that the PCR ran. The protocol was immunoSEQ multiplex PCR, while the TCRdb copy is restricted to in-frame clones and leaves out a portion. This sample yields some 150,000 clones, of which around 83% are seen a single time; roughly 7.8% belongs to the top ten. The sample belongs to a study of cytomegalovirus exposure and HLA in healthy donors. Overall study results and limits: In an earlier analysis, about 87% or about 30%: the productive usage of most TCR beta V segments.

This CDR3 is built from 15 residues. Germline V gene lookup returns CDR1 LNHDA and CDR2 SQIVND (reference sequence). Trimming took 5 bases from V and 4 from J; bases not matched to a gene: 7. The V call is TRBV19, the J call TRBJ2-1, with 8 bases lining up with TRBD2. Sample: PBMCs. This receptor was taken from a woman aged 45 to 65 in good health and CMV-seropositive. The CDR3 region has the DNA TGTGCCAGTAGTTCGATAGCGGGGCGATACAATGAGCAGTTCTTC. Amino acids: CASSSIAGRYNEQFF. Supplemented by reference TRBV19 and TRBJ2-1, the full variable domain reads DGGITQSPKYLFRKEGQNVTLSCEQNLNHDAMYWYRQDPGQGLRLIYYSQIVNDFQKGDIAEGYSVSREKKESFPLTVTSAQKNPTAFYLCASSSIAGRYNEQFFGPGTRLTVL.